This T cell receptor beta chain was documented in a study of response to subunit inactivated influenza vaccine. There are many counts of this clonotype. In TCRdb, the RT-PCR reads were re-called with MiXCR into one record per CDR3 protein. The sample lists about 570,000 distinct CDR3 sequences, about 11% occurring once. The CDR3 is 17 residues long. The ends lost 5 bases at V and 0 bases at J; junction bases unmatched: 6. Germline V gene data show CDR1 as SEHNR and CDR2 as FQNEAQ (reference sequence). The same sample was also used in a study of T cells expressing NK-cell markers. That investigation notes: UMI-tagged 5'RACE template switching yielded the TCR beta cDNA. One of the eight sequenced donors was seronegative, whereas the other seven were HCMV-seropositive. Among the experiments, several used an anti-gamma-delta TCR antibody to restrict sorting to alpha-beta TCR T cells. Roughly six donors had dominant NKG2C+ clonotypes that comprised about 1.0-7.5% of their CD8+ T cells. Uncertainty persisted over the HCMV specificity of expanded NKG2C+ T cell clones.

This chain uses TRBV7-9 with TRBJ2-1, with TRBD2 matching 11 bases. The TCR was taken from a man between 45 and 60 years old who received an inactivated influenza vaccine. The sample was PBMCs from blood, taken on the day of vaccination. CDR3 sequence: CASSGRTSGSSYNEQFF. The DNA for the CDR3 is TGTGCCAGCAGCGGCCGGACTAGCGGGTCCTCCTACAATGAGCAGTTCTTC.